This T cell receptor beta chain was recorded in a study of shared clonotypes between healthy human individuals. This was a deep-level run. Measured with immunoSEQ multiplex PCR; TCRdb has only the in-frame clones, and not every one. Altogether some 510,000 clones are present, more than 65% being singletons, with the ten largest covering under 15%. HIV-negative, healthy adults without recent acute infections or vaccinations were the donors. Each donor was a Caucasian adult residing in Nashville, Tennessee. Trimming shortened V by 4 bases and J by 5 bases, and 8 bases separated the two germline ends. The CDR3 spans 11 residues. The germline CDR1 and CDR2 sequences are SQVTM and ANQGSEA.

This chain connects TRBV29-1 to TRBJ2-5, with no clear D. The receptor's source is a woman between 40 and 50 years old in good health. Some clones in this sample may be carry-over from other donors' samples. The source material was PBMCs. CDR3 sequence (DNA): TGCAGCGTTGCTGATACGGAGACCCAGTACTTC. Its translation is CSVADTETQYF.